Following are 8 T cell receptor beta chains from one sample sequenced in a study of shared clonotypes between healthy human individuals. Sequenced by immunoSEQ multiplex PCR; TCRdb stores in-frame clones only, minus some. The data show some 490,000 clones, with around four fifths seen just once and approximately 12% held by the top ten. The sequenced sample consisted of PBMCs. Every receptor here comes from a woman aged 40 to 50 in good health. Some clones in this sample may be carry-over from other donors' samples.

V usage is TRBV28 and J usage is TRBJ2-3; TRBD1 matches 8 bases. V lost 5 bases to trimming and J lost 10 bases; unmatched junction nucleotides: 17. Germline V gene data show CDR1 as MDHEN and CDR2 as SYDVKM. CDR3 length: 16 residues. CDR3 residues: CASSQRQGSGYDAQYF. CDR3 coding DNA: TGTGCCAGCAGTCAGAGACAGGGGTCCGGGTACGATGCGCAGTATTTT.

The chain employs TRBV5-1 and TRBJ2-5; 7 bases fit TRBD2. CDR1 is SGHRS and CDR2 is YFSETQ in the germline V gene. Trimming cost V 0 bases and J 11 bases; bases outside gene matches: 16. This CDR3 has 16 amino acids. Here the CDR3 reads CASSLALAGVVQEQYF. CDR3 nucleotide sequence: TGCGCCAGCAGCTTGGCCTTGGCGGGAGTAGTACAGGAGCAGTACTTC.

This clone was recorded only once. The V gene is TRBV18, the J gene TRBJ1-3; 9 bases match TRBD1. This CDR3 has 17 amino acids. CDR1 and CDR2 from the germline V gene are KGHSH and LQKENI. V gave up 6 bases and J gave up 1 base; unmatched junction bases: 10. The CDR3, as DNA: TGTGCCAGCTCCCCCCGAGGGGACAGGGTTTCTGGAAACACCATATATTTT. This encodes CASSPRGDRVSGNTIYF.

J is TRBJ1-1 and V is TRBV30; the D gene is possibly TRBD1 (5 bases). Germline V CDR1 and CDR2: GTSNPN, SVGIG (reference sequence). The CDR3 is 11 residues long. The V gene lost 4 bases and the J gene lost 10 bases, with 13 bases spanning the gap. This chain's CDR3 is CAWIRVLRAFF. DNA of the CDR3: TGTGCCTGGATCAGGGTCTTGCGAGCTTTCTTT.

This clone was counted ten times or more. V and J are TRBV7-6 and TRBJ1-4, with D maybe TRBD1 (5 bases). CDR1 is SGHVS, CDR2 FNYEAQ, per germline. CDR3 length equals 15 residues. Trimming shortened V by 4 bases and J by 8 bases, and 17 bases separated the two germline ends. The DNA of the CDR3 is TGTGCCAGCAGCTCACGCCCTACCGAGGGGGAAAAACTGTTTTTT. Translation: CASSSRPTEGEKLFF.

V usage is TRBV7-2 and J usage is TRBJ2-3, with D possibly being TRBD1 (6 bases). The CDR3 extends over 17 amino acids. In germline, CDR1 is SGHTA, CDR2 FQGNSA. Trimming removed 4 bases at V and 2 bases at J, with 19 bases between. CDR3 amino acids: CASSSQTGGWDTDTQYF. In DNA form, the CDR3 reads TGTGCCAGCAGCTCCCAGACAGGAGGATGGGACACAGATACGCAGTATTTT.

This rearrangement joins TRBV28 to TRBJ2-5, with D possibly called TRBD1 or TRBD2 (5 bases each). The CDR3 is 16 amino acids. CDR1 is MDHEN and CDR2 is SYDVKM in the germline V gene. The V gene lost 5 bases and the J gene lost 5 bases, with 21 bases spanning the gap. DNA of the CDR3: TGTGCCAGCAGTACCCCGAGGGAAGGGGATGTGGAGACCCAGTACTTC. It specifies CASSTPREGDVETQYF.

This clone was observed a few times. The chain uses TRBV5-4 and TRBJ2-7, with TRBD2 as a possible D gene (6 bases). This CDR3 region has 13 residues. Trimming removed 2 bases at V and 2 bases at J, with 8 bases between. Germline V gene sequence: CDR1 SGHNT, CDR2 YYREEE (reference sequence). CDR3 region: CASSFSGTYEQYF. CDR3 in DNA: TGTGCCAGCAGCTTTAGCGGAACCTACGAGCAGTACTTC.